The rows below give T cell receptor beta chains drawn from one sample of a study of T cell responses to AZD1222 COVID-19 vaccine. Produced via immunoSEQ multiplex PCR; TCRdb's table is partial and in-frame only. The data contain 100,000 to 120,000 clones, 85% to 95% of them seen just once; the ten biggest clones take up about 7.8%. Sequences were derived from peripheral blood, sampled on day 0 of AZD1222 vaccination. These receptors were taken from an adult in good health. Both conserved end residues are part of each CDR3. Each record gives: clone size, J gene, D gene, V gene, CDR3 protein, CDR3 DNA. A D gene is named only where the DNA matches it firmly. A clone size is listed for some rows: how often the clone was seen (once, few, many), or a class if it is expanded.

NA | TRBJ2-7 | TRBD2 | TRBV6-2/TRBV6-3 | CASSWGAGPPYEQYF | TGTGCCAGCAGCTGGGGAGCGGGGCCTCCCTACGAGCAGTACTTC
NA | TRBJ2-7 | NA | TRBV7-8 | CASSLNIPQRRSYEQYF | TGTGCCAGCAGCTTAAATATTCCCCAGCGGCGCTCCTACGAGCAGTACTTC
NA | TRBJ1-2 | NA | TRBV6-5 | CASSFGRGHNGYTF | TGTGCCAGCAGTTTCGGCAGGGGTCATAATGGCTACACCTTC
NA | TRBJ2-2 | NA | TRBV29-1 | CSVETSLNTGELFF | TGCAGCGTTGAGACTTCATTGAACACCGGGGAGCTGTTTTTT
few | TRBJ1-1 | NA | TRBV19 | CASSISGLTEAFF | TGTGCCAGTAGTATCTCGGGGTTAACTGAAGCTTTCTTT
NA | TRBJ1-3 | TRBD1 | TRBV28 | CASSFQTGAMGNTIYF | TGTGCCAGCAGCTTCCAGACAGGGGCCATGGGAAACACCATATATTTT
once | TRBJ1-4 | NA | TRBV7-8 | CASSSQSPGLLNSNEKLFF | TGTGCCAGCAGCTCGCAGTCACCGGGCCTTCTGAATTCTAATGAAAAACTGTTTTTT
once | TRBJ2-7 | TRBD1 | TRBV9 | CASSGDRGYEQYF | TGTGCCAGCAGTGGGGACAGGGGGTACGAGCAGTACTTC
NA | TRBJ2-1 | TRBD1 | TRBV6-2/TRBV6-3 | CASSSQSGQGVGEQFF | TGTGCCAGCAGTTCTCAATCGGGACAGGGGGTCGGTGAGCAGTTCTTC
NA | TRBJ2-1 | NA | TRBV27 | CASSYTRWGYEQFF | TGTGCCAGCAGTTACACTAGATGGGGGTACGAGCAGTTCTTC
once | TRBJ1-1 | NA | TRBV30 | CAWRTGNTEAFF | TGTGCCTGGAGGACAGGCAACACTGAAGCTTTCTTT
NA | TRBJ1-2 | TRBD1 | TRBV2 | CASRVGQELYGYTF | TGTGCCAGCAGGGTTGGACAGGAGCTCTATGGCTACACCTTC
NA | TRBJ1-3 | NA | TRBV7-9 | CAGLPRPGSSGNTIYF | TGTGCCGGCTTACCCAGGCCAGGGAGCTCTGGAAACACCATATATTTT
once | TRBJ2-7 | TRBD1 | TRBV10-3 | CAISEGQGALEEQYF | TGTGCCATCAGTGAGGGACAGGGGGCTCTGGAGGAGCAGTACTTC
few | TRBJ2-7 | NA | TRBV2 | CASRTGSSYEQYF | TGTGCCAGCAGGACAGGTTCGTCCTACGAGCAGTACTTC
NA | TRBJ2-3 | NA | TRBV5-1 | CASGRSGSTDTQYF | TGCGCCAGCGGGAGGTCAGGTAGTACAGATACGCAGTATTTT